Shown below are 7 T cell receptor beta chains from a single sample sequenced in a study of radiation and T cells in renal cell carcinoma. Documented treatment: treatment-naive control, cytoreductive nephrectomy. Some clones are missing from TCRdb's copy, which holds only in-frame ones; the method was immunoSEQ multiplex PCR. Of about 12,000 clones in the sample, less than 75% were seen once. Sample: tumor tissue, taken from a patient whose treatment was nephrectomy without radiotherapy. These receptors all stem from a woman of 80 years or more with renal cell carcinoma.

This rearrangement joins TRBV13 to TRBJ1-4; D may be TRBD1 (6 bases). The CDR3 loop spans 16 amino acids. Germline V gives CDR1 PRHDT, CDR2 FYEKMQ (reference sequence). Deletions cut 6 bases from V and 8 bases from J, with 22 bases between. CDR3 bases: TGTGCCAGCAGTTTTAGGGGGGCCAGGGGAGGCGAAAAACTGTTTTTT. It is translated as CASSFRGARGGEKLFF.

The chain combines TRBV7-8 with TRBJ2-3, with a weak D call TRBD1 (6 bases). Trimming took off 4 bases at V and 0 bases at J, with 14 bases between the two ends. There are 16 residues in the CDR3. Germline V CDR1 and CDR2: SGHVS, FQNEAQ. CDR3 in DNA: TGTGCCAGCAGCTGGCGAATCGGACAGAGCACAGATACGCAGTATTTT. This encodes CASSWRIGQSTDTQYF.

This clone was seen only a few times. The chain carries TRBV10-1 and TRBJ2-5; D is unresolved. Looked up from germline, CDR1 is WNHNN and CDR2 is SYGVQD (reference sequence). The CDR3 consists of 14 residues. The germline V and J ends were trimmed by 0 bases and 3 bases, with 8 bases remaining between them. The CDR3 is CASSESGSEETQYF. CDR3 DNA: TGCGCCAGCAGTGAGTCTGGCAGCGAAGAGACCCAGTACTTC.

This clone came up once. The CDR3 DNA reads TGCGCCAGCAGCAAGGGACAGGGCGAAAAACTGTTTTTT. Its protein is CASSKGQGEKLFF. This chain links TRBV5-1 with TRBJ1-4; 9 nucleotides match TRBD1. Germline trimming cut 4 bases from V and 8 bases from J; bases unmatched to any gene: 3. Per the germline V gene, CDR1 is SGHRS and CDR2 is YFSETQ. The CDR3 length is 13 residues.

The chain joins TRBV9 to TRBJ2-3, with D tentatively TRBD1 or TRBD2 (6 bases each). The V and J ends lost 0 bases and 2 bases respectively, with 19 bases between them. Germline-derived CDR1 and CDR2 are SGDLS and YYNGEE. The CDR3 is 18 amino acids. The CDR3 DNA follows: TGTGCCAGCAGCGTAGAGGGGGGTAGCGCCGGTTTCACAGATACGCAGTATTTT. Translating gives CASSVEGGSAGFTDTQYF. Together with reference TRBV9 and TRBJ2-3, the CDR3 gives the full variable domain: DSGVTQTPKHLITATGQRVTLRCSPRSGDLSVYWYQQSLDQGLQFLIQYYNGEERAKGNILERFSAQQFPDLHSELNLSSLELGDSALYFCASSVEGGSAGFTDTQYFGPGTRLTVL.

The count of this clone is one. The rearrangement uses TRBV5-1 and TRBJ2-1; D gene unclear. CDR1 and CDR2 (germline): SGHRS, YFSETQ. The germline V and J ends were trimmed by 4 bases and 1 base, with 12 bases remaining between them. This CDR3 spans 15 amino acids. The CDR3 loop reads CASSPEVGSYNEQFF. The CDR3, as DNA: TGCGCCAGCAGCCCTGAAGTAGGATCCTACAATGAGCAGTTCTTC.

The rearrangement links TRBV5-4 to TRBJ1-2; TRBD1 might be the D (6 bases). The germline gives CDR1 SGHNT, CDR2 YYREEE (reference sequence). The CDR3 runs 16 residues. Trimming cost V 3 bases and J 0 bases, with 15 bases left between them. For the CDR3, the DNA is TGTGCCAGCAGCTCTGCCGGGGCAGGGGCTAACTATGGCTACACCTTC. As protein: CASSSAGAGANYGYTF.